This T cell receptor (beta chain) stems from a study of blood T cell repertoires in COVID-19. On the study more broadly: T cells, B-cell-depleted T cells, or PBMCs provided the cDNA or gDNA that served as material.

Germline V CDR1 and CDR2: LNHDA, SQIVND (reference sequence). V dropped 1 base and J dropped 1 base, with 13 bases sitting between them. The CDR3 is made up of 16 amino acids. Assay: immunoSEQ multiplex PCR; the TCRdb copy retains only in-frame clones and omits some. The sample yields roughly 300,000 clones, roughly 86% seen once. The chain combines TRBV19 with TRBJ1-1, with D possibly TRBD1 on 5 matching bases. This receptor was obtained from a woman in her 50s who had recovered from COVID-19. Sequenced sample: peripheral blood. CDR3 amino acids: CASSIGQFITNTEAFF. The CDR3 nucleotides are TGTGCCAGTAGTATAGGACAGTTTATAACGAACACTGAAGCTTTCTTT. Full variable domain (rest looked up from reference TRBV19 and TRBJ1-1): DGGITQSPKYLFRKEGQNVTLSCEQNLNHDAMYWYRQDPGQGLRLIYYSQIVNDFQKGDIAEGYSVSREKKESFPLTVTSAQKNPTAFYLCASSIGQFITNTEAFFGQGTRLTVV.